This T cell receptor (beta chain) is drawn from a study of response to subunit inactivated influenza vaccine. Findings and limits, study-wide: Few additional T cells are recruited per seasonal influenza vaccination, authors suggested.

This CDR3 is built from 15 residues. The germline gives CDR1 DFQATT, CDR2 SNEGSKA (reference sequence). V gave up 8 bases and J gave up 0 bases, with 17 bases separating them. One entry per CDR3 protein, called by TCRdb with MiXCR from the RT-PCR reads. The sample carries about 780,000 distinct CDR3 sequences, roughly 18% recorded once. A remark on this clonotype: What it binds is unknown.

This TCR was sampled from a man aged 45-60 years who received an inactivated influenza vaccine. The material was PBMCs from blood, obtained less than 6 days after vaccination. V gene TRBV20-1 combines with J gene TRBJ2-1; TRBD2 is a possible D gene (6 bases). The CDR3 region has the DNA TGCAGTTGTCCGGGCGGGGTTAGCTCCTACAATGAGCAGTTCTTC. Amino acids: CSCPGGVSSYNEQFF.